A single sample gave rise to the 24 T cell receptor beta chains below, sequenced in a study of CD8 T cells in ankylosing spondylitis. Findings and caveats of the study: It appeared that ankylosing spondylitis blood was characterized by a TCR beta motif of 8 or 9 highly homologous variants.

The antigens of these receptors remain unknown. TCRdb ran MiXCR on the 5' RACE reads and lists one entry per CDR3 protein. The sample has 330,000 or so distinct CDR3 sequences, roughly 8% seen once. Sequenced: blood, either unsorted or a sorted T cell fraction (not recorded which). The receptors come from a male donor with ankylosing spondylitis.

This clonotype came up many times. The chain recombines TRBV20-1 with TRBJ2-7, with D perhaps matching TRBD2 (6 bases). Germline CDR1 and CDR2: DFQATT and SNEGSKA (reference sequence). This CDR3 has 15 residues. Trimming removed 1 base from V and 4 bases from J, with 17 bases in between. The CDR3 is CSARGGGKVGYEQYF. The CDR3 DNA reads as TGCAGTGCTAGAGGTGGCGGGAAAGTGGGGTACGAGCAGTACTTC.

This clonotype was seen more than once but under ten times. The CDR3 sequence is CSVGGRTGVYEQYF. The CDR3 DNA sequence: TGCAGCGTTGGCGGGAGGACAGGGGTCTACGAGCAGTACTTC. The chain has TRBV29-1 and TRBJ2-7, with D possibly TRBD1 on 9 matching bases. V gave up 4 bases and J gave up 3 bases, with 16 bases separating them. The germline CDR1 and CDR2 sequences are SQVTM and ANQGSEA. The CDR3 is made up of 14 amino acids.

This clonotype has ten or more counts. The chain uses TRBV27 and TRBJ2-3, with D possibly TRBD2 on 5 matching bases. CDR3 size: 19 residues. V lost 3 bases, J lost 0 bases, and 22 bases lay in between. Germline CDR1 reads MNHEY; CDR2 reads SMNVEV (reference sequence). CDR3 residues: CASSFRAGLQISSTDTQYF. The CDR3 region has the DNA TGTGCCAGCAGTTTCCGGGCGGGTCTCCAGATCTCTAGCACAGATACGCAGTATTTT.

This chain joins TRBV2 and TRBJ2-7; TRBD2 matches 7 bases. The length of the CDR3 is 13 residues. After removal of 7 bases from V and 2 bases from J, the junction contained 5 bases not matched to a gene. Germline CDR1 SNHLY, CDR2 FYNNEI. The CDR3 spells CASKGGAPYEQYF. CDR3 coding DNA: TGTGCCAGCAAGGGAGGGGCACCCTACGAGCAGTACTTC.

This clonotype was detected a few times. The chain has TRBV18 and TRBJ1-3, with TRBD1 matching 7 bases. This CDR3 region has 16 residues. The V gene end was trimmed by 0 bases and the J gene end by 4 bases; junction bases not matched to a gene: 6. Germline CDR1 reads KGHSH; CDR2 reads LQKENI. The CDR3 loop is CASSPPDRSRGNTIYF. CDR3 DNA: TGTGCCAGCTCACCACCGGACAGGTCCCGGGGAAACACCATATATTTT.

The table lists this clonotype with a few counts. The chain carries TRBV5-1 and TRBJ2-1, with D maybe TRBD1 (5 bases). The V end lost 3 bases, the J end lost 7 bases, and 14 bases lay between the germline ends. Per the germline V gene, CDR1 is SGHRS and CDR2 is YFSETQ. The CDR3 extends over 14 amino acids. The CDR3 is CASSWTVGRNEQFF. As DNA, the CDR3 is TGCGCCAGCAGCTGGACGGTGGGGCGGAATGAGCAGTTCTTC.

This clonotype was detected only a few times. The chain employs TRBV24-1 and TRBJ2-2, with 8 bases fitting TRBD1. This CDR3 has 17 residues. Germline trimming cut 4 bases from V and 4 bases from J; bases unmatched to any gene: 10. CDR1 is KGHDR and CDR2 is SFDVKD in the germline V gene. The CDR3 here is CATSDPGQVGSTGELFF. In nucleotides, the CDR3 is TGTGCCACCAGTGACCCGGGACAGGTCGGTAGCACCGGGGAGCTGTTTTTT.

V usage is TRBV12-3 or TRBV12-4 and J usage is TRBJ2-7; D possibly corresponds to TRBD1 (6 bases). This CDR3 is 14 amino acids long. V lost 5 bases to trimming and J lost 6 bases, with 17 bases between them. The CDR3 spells CASSLSGHGGEQYF. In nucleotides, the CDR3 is TGTGCCAGCAGTCTCTCGGGACATGGGGGCGAGCAGTACTTC.

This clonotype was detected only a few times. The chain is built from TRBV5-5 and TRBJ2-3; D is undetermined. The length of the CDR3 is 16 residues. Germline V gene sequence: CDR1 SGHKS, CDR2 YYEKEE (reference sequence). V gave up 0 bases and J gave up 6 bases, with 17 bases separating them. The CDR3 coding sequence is TGTGCCAGCAGCTTGGAGCTCACGAGTTTGCGGGATACGCAGTATTTT. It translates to CASSLELTSLRDTQYF.

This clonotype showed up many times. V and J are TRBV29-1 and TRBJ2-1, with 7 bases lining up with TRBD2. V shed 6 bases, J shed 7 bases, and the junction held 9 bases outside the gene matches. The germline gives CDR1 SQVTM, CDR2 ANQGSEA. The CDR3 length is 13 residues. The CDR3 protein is CSVGGNERNEQFF. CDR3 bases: TGCAGCGTGGGAGGGAACGAGAGGAATGAGCAGTTCTTC.

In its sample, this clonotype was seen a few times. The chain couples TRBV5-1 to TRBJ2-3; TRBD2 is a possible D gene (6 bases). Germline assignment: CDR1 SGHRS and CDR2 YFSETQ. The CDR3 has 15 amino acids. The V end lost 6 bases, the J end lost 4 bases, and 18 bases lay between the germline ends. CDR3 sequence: CASTSLREAPDTQYF. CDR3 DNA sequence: TGCGCCAGCACCTCCCTCAGGGAGGCCCCAGATACGCAGTATTTT.

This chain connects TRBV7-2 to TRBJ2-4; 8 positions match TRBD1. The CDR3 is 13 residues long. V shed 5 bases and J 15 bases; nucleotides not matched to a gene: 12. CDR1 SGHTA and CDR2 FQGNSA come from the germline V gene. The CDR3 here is CASSNFNNRGMYF. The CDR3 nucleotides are TGTGCCAGCAGCAACTTTAACAACAGGGGGATGTACTTC.

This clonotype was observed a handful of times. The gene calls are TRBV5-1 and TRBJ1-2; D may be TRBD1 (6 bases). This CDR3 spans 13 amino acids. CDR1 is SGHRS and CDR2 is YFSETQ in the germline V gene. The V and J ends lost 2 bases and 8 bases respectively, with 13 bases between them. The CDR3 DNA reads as TGCGCCAGCAGCTTCAACAGGGAAATGGGCTACACCTTC. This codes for CASSFNREMGYTF. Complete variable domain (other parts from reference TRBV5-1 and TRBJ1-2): KAGVTQTPRYLIKTRGQQVTLSCSPISGHRSVSWYQQTPGQGLQFLFEYFSETQRNKGNFPGRFSGRQFSNSRSEMNVSTLELGDSALYLCASSFNREMGYTFGSGTRLTVV.

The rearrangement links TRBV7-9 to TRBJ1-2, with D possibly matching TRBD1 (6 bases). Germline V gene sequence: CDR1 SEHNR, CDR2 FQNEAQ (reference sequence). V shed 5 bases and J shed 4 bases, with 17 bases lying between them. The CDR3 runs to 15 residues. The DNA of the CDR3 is TGTGCCAGCAGCAAAGCGGGGGGCGCGGGCTATGGCTACACCTTC. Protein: CASSKAGGAGYGYTF. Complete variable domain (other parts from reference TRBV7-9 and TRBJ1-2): DTGVSQNPRHKITKRGQNVTFRCDPISEHNRLYWYRQTLGQGPEFLTYFQNEAQLEKSRLLSDRFSAERPKGSFSTLEIQRTEQGDSAMYLCASSKAGGAGYGYTFGSGTRLTVV.

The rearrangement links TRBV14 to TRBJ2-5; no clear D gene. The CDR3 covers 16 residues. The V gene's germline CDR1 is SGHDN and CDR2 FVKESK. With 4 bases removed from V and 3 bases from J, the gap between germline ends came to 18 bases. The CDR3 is CASSPGPLPPEETQYF. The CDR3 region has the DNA TGTGCCAGCAGCCCAGGACCGCTACCGCCCGAAGAGACCCAGTACTTC.

CDR3 coding DNA: TGTGCCAGCAGCGGGGGGGACGTTAATTCACCCCTCCACTTT. Its translation: CASSGGDVNSPLHF. The gene calls are TRBV11-3 and TRBJ1-6; a weak D match, TRBD1 (5 bases). V lost 5 bases to trimming and J lost 6 bases, with 11 bases between them. This CDR3 region has 14 residues. CDR1 SGHNT and CDR2 YENEEA come from the germline V gene. The full variable domain, rest sourced from reference TRBV11-3 and TRBJ1-6, is EAGVVQSPRYKIIEKKQPVAFWCNPISGHNTLYWYLQNLGQGPELLIRYENEEAVDDSQLPKDRFSAERLKGVDSTLKIQPAELGDSAVYLCASSGGDVNSPLHFGNGTRLTVT.

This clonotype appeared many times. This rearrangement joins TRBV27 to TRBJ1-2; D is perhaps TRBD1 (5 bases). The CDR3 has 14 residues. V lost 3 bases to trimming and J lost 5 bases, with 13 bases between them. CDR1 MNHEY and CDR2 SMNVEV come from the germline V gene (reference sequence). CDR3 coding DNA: TGTGCCAGCAGTTTCCAGGGAGGTGTTTATGGCTACACCTTC. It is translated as CASSFQGGVYGYTF.

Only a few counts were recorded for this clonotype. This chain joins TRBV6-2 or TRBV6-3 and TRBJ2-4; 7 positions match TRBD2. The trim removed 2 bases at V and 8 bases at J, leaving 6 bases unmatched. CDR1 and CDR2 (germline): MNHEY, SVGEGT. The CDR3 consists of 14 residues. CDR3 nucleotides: TGTGCCAGCAGTTACGGAACTAGCGTTGACATTCAGTACTTC. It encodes CASSYGTSVDIQYF.

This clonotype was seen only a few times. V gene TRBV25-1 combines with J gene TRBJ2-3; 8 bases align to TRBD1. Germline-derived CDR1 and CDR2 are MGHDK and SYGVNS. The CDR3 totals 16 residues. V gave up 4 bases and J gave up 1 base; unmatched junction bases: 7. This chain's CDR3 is CASSGPDRDGTDTQYF. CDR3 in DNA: TGTGCCAGCAGTGGGCCGGACAGGGATGGCACAGATACGCAGTATTTT.

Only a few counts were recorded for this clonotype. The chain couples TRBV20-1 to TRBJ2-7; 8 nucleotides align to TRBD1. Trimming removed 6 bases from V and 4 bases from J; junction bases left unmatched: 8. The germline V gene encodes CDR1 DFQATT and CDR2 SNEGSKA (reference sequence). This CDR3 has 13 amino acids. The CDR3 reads CSALGQGRYEQYF. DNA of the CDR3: TGCAGTGCCCTAGGACAGGGAAGGTACGAGCAGTACTTC.

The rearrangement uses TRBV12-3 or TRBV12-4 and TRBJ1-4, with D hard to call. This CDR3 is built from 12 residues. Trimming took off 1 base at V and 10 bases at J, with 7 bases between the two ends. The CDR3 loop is CASSLGFGKLFF. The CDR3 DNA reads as TGTGCCAGCAGTTTAGGGTTCGGAAAACTGTTTTTT.

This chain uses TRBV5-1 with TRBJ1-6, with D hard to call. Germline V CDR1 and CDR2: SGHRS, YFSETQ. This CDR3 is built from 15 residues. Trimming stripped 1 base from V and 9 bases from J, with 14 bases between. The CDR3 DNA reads TGCGCCAGCAGCTTGCGACAATCAGAGAGTTCACCCCTCCACTTT. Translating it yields CASSLRQSESSPLHF.

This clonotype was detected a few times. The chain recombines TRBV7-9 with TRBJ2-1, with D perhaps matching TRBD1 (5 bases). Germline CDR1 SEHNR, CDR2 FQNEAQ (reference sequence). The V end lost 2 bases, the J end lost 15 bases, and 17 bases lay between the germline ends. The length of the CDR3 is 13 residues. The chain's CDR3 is CASSLQTDDGLFF. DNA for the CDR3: TGTGCCAGCAGCTTACAGACAGATGACGGTCTGTTCTTC.

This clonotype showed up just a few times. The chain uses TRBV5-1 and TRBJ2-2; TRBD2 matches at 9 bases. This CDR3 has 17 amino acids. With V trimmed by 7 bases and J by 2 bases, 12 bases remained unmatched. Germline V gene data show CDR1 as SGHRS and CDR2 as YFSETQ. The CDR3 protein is CASGRLAEHLNTGELFF. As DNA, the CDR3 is TGCGCCAGCGGCAGACTAGCGGAGCACCTTAACACCGGGGAGCTGTTTTTT.